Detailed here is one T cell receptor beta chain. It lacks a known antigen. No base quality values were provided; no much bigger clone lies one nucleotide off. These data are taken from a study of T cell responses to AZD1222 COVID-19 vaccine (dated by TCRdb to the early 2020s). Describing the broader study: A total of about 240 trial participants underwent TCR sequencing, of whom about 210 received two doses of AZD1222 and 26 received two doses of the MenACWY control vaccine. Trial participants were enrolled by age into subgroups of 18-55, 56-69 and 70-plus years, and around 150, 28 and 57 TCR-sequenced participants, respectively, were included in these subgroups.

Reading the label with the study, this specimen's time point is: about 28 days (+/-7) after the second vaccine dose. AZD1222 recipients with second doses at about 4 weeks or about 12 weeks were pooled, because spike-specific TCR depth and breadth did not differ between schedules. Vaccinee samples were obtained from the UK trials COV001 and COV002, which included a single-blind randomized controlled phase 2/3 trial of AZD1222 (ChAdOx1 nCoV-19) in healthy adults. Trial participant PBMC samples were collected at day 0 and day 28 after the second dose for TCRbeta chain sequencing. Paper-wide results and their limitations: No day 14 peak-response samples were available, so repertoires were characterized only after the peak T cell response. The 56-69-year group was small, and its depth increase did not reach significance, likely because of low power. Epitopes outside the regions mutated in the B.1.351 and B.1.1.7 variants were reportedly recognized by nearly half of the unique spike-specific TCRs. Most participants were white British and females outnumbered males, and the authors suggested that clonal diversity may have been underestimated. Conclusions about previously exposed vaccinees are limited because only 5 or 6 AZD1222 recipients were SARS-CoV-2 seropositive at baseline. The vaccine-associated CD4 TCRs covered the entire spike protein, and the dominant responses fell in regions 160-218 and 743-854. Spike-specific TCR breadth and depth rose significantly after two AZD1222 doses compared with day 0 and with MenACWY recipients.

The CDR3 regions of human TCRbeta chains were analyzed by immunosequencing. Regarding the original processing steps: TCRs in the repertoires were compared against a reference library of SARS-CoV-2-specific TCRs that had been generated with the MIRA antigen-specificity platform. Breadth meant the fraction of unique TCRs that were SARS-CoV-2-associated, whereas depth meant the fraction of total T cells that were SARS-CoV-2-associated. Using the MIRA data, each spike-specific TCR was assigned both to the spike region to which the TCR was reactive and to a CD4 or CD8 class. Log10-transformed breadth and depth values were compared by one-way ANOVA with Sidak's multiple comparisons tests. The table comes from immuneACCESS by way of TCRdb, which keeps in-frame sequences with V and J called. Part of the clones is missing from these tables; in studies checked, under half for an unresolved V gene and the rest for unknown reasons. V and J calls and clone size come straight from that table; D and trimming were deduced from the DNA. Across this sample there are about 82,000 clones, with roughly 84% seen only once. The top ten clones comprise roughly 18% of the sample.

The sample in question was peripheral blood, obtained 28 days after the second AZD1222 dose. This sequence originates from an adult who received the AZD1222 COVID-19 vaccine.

The CDR3 region has the sequence CASTLAGTDTQYF. The DNA reads TGTGCCAGCACCTTAGCGGGGACAGATACGCAGTATTTT. The chain was built from TRBV5-4 and TRBJ2-3, and 8 junction bases match TRBD2. Including cysteine and phenylalanine, the CDR3 has 13 amino acids. The entry retains the CDR3 DNA only, 39 bases that are in frame from base 1. Taken from the germline V gene (reference sequence), the CDR1 and CDR2 loops are SGHNT and YYREEE. Trimming accounts for 6 bases at V and 3 bases at J, while the number of junction bases matched to no gene is 3. Beyond the CDR3, the reference TRBV5-4 and TRBJ2-3 genes provide the residues; the full variable domain reads: ETGVTQSPTHLIKTRGQQVTLRCSSQSGHNTVSWYQQALGQGPQFIFQYYREEENGRGNFPPRFSGLQFPNYSSELNVNALELDDSALYLCASTLAGTDTQYFGPGTRLTVL.